This T cell receptor beta chain was sequenced for a study of blood T cell repertoires in COVID-19. Looking at the study overall: From the United States, Italy and Spain came samples of acute and convalescent COVID-19. PBMCs, B-cell-depleted T cells, or T cells were the source of the cDNA or gDNA that made up the material.

Deletions cut 3 bases from V and 8 bases from J, with 13 bases between. Per the germline V gene, CDR1 is WSHSY and CDR2 is SAAADI. The CDR3 is 14 residues long. As handled by the study authors: Reference gene primer amplification gave nucleated cell count estimates. Profiling relied on immunoSEQ multiplex PCR, and the TCRdb table lists in-frame clones only, not all of them. V and J calls and clone size are as listed in that table; D and trimming were resolved from the DNA. The data show roughly 41,000 clones, with around four fifths seen just once and 4% to 6% held by the top ten. The sequenced material came from peripheral blood. The receptor's source is a middle-aged man with active COVID-19. The chain couples TRBV10-2 to TRBJ1-4; tentatively, D is TRBD1 (6 bases). CDR3 coding DNA: TGCGCCAGCAGTGATGGTCAGGGGAGCGAAAAACTGTTTTTT. As protein: CASSDGQGSEKLFF.